Sequencing of this T cell receptor beta chain was carried out in a study of brain metastases from non-small cell lung cancer. TCRdb keeps only in-frame clones here, not all; method: immunoSEQ multiplex PCR. This listing includes 37 clones. Sample: tissue from a brain metastasis. These receptors were obtained from a donor aged 40 or older with non-small cell lung cancer.

The chain couples TRBV6-2 or TRBV6-3 to TRBJ1-1; maybe TRBD1 (5 bases). Between the trimmed V and J ends, which lost 0 bases and 5 bases, there was a span of 10 bases. Germline CDR1 and CDR2: MNHEY and SVGEGT. This CDR3 is built from 14 residues. CDR3 residues: CASSYSMGGTEAFF. CDR3 in DNA: TGTGCCAGCAGTTACTCGATGGGGGGAACTGAAGCTTTCTTT.